The T cell receptor (beta chain) described here comes from a study of T-cell reconstitution after alpha-beta-depleted transplantation in children. This clonotype was counted ten times or more. CDR1 is LGHDT, CDR2 YNNKEL, per germline (reference sequence). CDR3 length equals 13 residues. With 0 bases removed from V and 8 bases from J, the gap between germline ends came to 10 bases. TCRbeta library preparation incorporated unique molecular identifiers. MiXCR was run by TCRdb on the PCR reads, yielding one entry per CDR3 protein. The sample shows about 350,000 distinct CDR3 sequences, about an eighth of them seen only once.

Source: PBMCs, taken from the stem cell graft. The chain uses TRBV3-1 and TRBJ1-1; D may be TRBD1 (6 bases). This clonotype was sampled from a human donor who donated a stem cell graft to a child with Fanconi anemia. CDR3 sequence: CASSQDRGAEAFF. DNA of the CDR3: TGTGCCAGCAGCCAAGATCGGGGGGCGGAAGCTTTCTTT.